This TCR beta chain originates from a study of CD8 T cells in ankylosing spondylitis. This clonotype appeared many times. What it recognizes is unknown. Germline V gene data show CDR1 as MNHEY and CDR2 as SMNVEV (reference sequence). This CDR3 spans 13 amino acids. The V and J ends lost 3 bases and 5 bases respectively, with 9 bases between them. Findings and caveats of the study: Typical of ankylosing spondylitis blood, it appeared, was a TCR beta motif of 7 or 8 highly homologous variants.

Generation of TCR beta libraries employed quantitative 5'-RACE incorporating molecular barcodes. TCRdb ran MiXCR on the 5' RACE reads and lists one entry per CDR3 protein. The data hold roughly 120,000 distinct CDR3 sequences, with 6% to 8.5% observed a single time. V usage is TRBV27 and J usage is TRBJ2-3, with D maybe TRBD2 (5 bases). The sequenced material came from blood, either unsorted or a sorted T cell fraction (not recorded which). This receptor was taken from a male donor with ankylosing spondylitis or in good health (not recorded which). Here the CDR3 reads CASSFLAGDTQYF. CDR3 sequence (DNA): TGTGCCAGCAGTTTTCTAGCAGGAGATACGCAGTATTTT.